This TCR beta chain comes out of a study of neurological immune-mediated disorders (dated by TCRdb to the late 2010s). Study-level background: The study compared peripheral blood TCR-beta repertoires of HTLV-I-associated myelopathy (HAM/TSP) patients, multiple sclerosis patients and healthy controls using UMI-based sequencing. Longitudinal HAM/TSP and healthy donors had 3 time-points each (about 3-45 month intervals). Longitudinal samples, technical triplicates and paired sorted CD4+ and CD8+ T-cell subsets, alongside PBMC samples, were included among the roughly 100 TCR-beta libraries. The cohort included 68 subjects: approximately 15 with HAM/TSP, around 34 with multiple sclerosis, and approximately 20 healthy controls. Study-level results and caveats: The highest TCR clonal expansion was observed in HAM/TSP patients, whereas the lowest was observed in MS patients, even when compared with healthy controls. Expanded clones from different subjects shared no identical CDR3 amino acid sequences, which suggests that TCR-beta repertoires were private in all groups.

To synthesize cDNA, template-switch 5'RACE was performed with a primer carrying a 10-nucleotide random unique molecular identifier so that each TCR transcript was tagged. Each sequencing run produced over 180 million TCR-beta sequences covering 15-18 subjects. The RNeasy kit was used to extract total RNA. The KAPA Real-time Library Amplification kit was used to amplify TCR-beta VDJ regions with primers targeting the TCR constant region and the 5'RACE anchor. A first PCR added sample indexes and Illumina adaptors, and a second PCR then raised library yield. After Ampure bead purification, the TCR product of roughly 650 bp was size-selected on a 2% E-gel SizeSelection system. Before pooling, library quality was checked on a Bioanalyzer, concentration was measured with Qubit, and libraries were quantified with the Kapa Library Quantification kit. Paired-end 2 x 150 bp sequencing of the libraries was performed on an Illumina HiSeq 2500. To increase sequence diversity, roughly 23-30% phiX was spiked into each library pool. The authors' analysis ran thus. Quality-filtered reads were processed with the UMI-based MiGEC pipeline, which removed over 75% of raw TCR sequences during error correction. IMGT germline references were used for alignment of VDJ genes, and clonotypes were defined by a unique CDR3 amino acid sequence together with V-J genes. Clonal expansion, Shannon diversity and CDR3 relatedness were evaluated with VDJtools (CalcPairwiseDistances, ClusterSamples), while phylogenetic trees were built in CLCbio workbench. Expanded clones were defined as having at least 8 unique UMIs, based on coefficient-of-variation modelling across technical triplicates. Using fastp trimming at Q25 and MiXCR clonotype assembly, TCRdb reanalyzed the public sequencing data and kept in-frame beta chains. Here each entry gathers all rows of one CDR3 protein and keeps the most common genes and DNA. TCRdb, not the original authors, processed these V and J calls. This sample lists about 49,000 distinct CDR3 sequences; less than 12% were detected once. The leading ten clones occupy 1.6% of the sample.

The germline V and J ends show losses of 4 bases and 8 bases respectively, and no gene match explains 11 bases of the junction. Reading from cysteine to phenylalanine, the CDR3 counts 16 amino acids. The read is trimmed to its CDR3 DNA, 48 bases read in frame from base 1. The sample's time point label is to be understood as: longitudinal time-point 1 (baseline). Blood bank volunteers in Maryland, USA served as the healthy controls. For the unsorted PBMC libraries, 2 million PBMCs were stored in RNAlater at -80 degrees C until RNA extraction and were used to generate the libraries. Peripheral blood was subjected to Ficoll-Hypaque density gradient centrifugation to isolate PBMCs, which were then cryopreserved in liquid nitrogen. The sample holds many counts of this clonotype. Its antigen remains unidentified. There are no base qualities to consult, and no much larger clone falls within one base.

The receptor was isolated from a woman in her 40s in good health. The rearranged chain carries TRBV12-3 or TRBV12-4 and TRBJ2-1; 10 bases in between match TRBD2. The sequenced material came from PBMCs. The CDR3 region: CASSSGAGGPSYEQFF. In nucleotides, the sequence is TGTGCCAGCAGTTCCGGAGCGGGAGGGCCCTCCTATGAGCAGTTCTTC.